This paragraph covers one T cell receptor (beta chain) sequence. Its antigen is currently unknown. The V gene end was trimmed by 6 bases and the J gene end by 7 bases; junction bases not matched to a gene: 6. CDR3 size: 14 residues. Germline CDR1 and CDR2: MDHEN and SYDVKM. This record comes from a study of T cell responses to AZD1222 COVID-19 vaccine. Study-level points and caveats: Clonal diversity was possibly underestimated; the donors were predominantly white British and more often female.

Sequencing used immunoSEQ multiplex PCR; TCRdb keeps in-frame clones, though not all of them. This table holds around 140,000 clones, about 82% found once. The chain links TRBV28 to TRBJ1-4; 9 bases align to TRBD1. This receptor was obtained from an adult who received the MenACWY meningococcal vaccine as a control. The material sequenced was peripheral blood, taken 28 days after the second dose of the MenACWY control vaccine. The CDR3 sequence: CASSGQGRREKLFF. CDR3 DNA: TGTGCCAGCAGCGGACAGGGGCGGCGTGAAAAACTGTTTTTT.